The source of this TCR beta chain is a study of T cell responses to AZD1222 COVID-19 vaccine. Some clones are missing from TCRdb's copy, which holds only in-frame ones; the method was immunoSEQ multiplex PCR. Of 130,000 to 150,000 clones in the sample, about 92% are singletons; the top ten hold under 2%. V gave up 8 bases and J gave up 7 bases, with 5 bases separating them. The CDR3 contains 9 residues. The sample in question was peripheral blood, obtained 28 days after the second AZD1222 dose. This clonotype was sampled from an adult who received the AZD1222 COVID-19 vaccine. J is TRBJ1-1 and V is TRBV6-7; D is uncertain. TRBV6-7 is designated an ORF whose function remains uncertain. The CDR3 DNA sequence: TGTGCCAGCTGGGGTGAAGCTTTCTTT. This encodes CASWGEAFF.